This T cell receptor beta chain derives from a study of response to subunit inactivated influenza vaccine. In TCRdb, the RT-PCR reads were re-called with MiXCR into one record per CDR3 protein. The sample contains approximately 700,000 distinct CDR3 sequences, over 11% of which appear only once. Trimming took 6 bases from V and 1 from J, leaving 9 bases between them. CDR3 length equals 13 residues. Germline V gene sequence: CDR1 ENHRY, CDR2 SYGVKD. The sample was PBMCs from blood, taken 14 to 15 days before vaccination. This rearrangement joins TRBV10-3 to TRBJ1-1, with D perhaps matching TRBD1 (5 bases). The source is a man between 45 and 60 years old who received an inactivated influenza vaccine. CDR3 region: CAISFDRNTEAFF. In DNA form, the CDR3 reads TGTGCCATCAGCTTCGACAGGAACACTGAAGCTTTCTTT.